This is a list of T cell receptor beta chains from one sample in a study of cytomegalovirus exposure and HLA in healthy donors. The method was immunoSEQ multiplex PCR; TCRdb's version includes in-frame clones alone and lacks a portion of them. Of about 99,000 clones listed, roughly 80% are singletons. Sequences were obtained from PBMCs. The receptors originated from a man in his forties in good health and CMV-seronegative. The CDR3 runs from the conserved cysteine through the conserved F or W. D genes are given only for firm matches. Not all rows give a size; the values are once, few, many and, for expanded clones, a class.

d_call	v_call	j_call	clone_size	cdr3_length	cdr3_nt	cdr3_aa
.	TRBV5-4	TRBJ1-2	.	15	TGTGCCAGCAGCTTGGCCCAGGGCCGAAACTATGGCTACACCTTC	CASSLAQGRNYGYTF
TRBD1	TRBV19	TRBJ1-3	.	15	TGTGCCAGTAGTCTCCAGGGGACAGCTGGAAACACCATATATTTT	CASSLQGTAGNTIYF
.	TRBV25-1	TRBJ2-2	once	15	TGTGCCAGCAGTGAAGGGCAGGACTACACCGGGGAGCTGTTTTTT	CASSEGQDYTGELFF
.	TRBV5-1	TRBJ2-7	.	13	TGCGCCAGCAGCCCTGACAGACCTTACGAGCAGTACTTC	CASSPDRPYEQYF
.	TRBV28	TRBJ1-5	.	13	TGTGCCAGCAGTTGGCGGGGAAATCAGCCCCAGCATTTT	CASSWRGNQPQHF
.	TRBV5-4	TRBJ2-7	once	14	TGTGCCAGCAGTCTCGAACCGAGCTCCTACGAGCAGTACTTC	CASSLEPSSYEQYF
TRBD1	TRBV30	TRBJ1-6	.	17	TGTGCCTGGAGTGTTACACGAATTGACAGGGCGACCCGGCCCCTCCACTTT	CAWSVTRIDRATRPLHF
.	TRBV13	TRBJ1-6	once	17	TGTGCCAGCAGCTTAGTTGGCCGTGGCTCCTATAATTCACCCCTCCACTTT	CASSLVGRGSYNSPLHF
.	TRBV5-1	TRBJ2-7	.	14	TGCGCCAGCAGCTCCCAGGGGGGTCTTGGCGAGCAGTACTTC	CASSSQGGLGEQYF
.	TRBV11-2	TRBJ2-7	.	18	TGTGCCAGCAGCTTAAATTCGGTATCGGCGGGGAGCTCCTACGAGCAGTACTTC	CASSLNSVSAGSSYEQYF
TRBD1	TRBV27	TRBJ1-2	.	14	TGTGCCAGCAGTCCCATGGGCAGGGGGGAAGGCTACACCTTC	CASSPMGRGEGYTF
.	TRBV28	TRBJ1-5	.	17	TGTGCCAGCAGTGGGGCTCAGGGGATAGGAAGCAATCAGCCCCAGCATTTT	CASSGAQGIGSNQPQHF
.	TRBV11-2	TRBJ2-3	.	16	TGTGCCAGCAGTCTCCTACTGGGCCTAGCCTCAGATACGCAGTATTTT	CASSLLLGLASDTQYF
.	TRBV29-1	TRBJ1-4	few	13	TGCAGCACCCGGAGGGGTGTAGGGGAAAAACTGTTTTTT	CSTRRGVGEKLFF
TRBD1	TRBV7-2	TRBJ1-5	.	13	TGTGCCAGCTCGAACAGGGGAAATCAGCCCCAGCATTTT	CASSNRGNQPQHF
.	TRBV9	TRBJ1-1	.	14	TGTGCCAGCAGCGGGCCCGGGAGCGGCACTGAAGCTTTCTTT	CASSGPGSGTEAFF
.	TRBV15	TRBJ1-3	few	16	TGTGCCACCAGCAGAGATTCATTACAGCTGAGGGACACCATATATTTT	CATSRDSLQLRDTIYF
TRBD1	TRBV2	TRBJ2-4	few	15	TGTGCCAGCAGTGGATCGGACAGGGGAGGAAACATTCAGTACTTC	CASSGSDRGGNIQYF
.	TRBV9	TRBJ2-3	.	12	TGTGCCAGCTCTCCTAGTCCAGATACGCAGTATTTT	CASSPSPDTQYF
.	TRBV7-8	TRBJ2-7	few	11	TGTGCCACCTCACAGGGATACGAGCAGTACTTC	CATSQGYEQYF
TRBD1	TRBV28	TRBJ1-2	.	20	TGTGCCAGCAGTTCTTTAGACAGGGGGCTCATAGCGGGTCTCGTCTATGGCTACACCTTC	CASSSLDRGLIAGLVYGYTF
.	TRBV7-2	TRBJ1-2	.	13	TGTGCCAGCAGCTCTACTCCGTTGCGGGGCTACACCTTC	CASSSTPLRGYTF
.	TRBV2	TRBJ2-5	.	12	TGTGCCAGCAGATTTCAGGCAGCGACCCAGTACTTC	CASRFQAATQYF
TRBD1	TRBV29-1	TRBJ1-1	few	12	TGCAGCGTTGGACAGGGGGACACTGAAGCTTTCTTT	CSVGQGDTEAFF
TRBD1	TRBV5-1	TRBJ1-3	.	13	TGCGCCAGCAGCGCTCAGGGGGCGGACACCATATATTTT	CASSAQGADTIYF
.	TRBV10-3	TRBJ2-1	.	15	TGTGCCATCAGTGAGTCGCTTCGTCAGATTAATGAGCAGTTCTTC	CAISESLRQINEQFF
.	TRBV18	TRBJ2-2	once	14	TGTGCCAGCTCACCCGACAGAAACACCGGGGAGCTGTTTTTT	CASSPDRNTGELFF
.	TRBV5-1	TRBJ1-2	.	13	TGCGCCAGCAGCTTGGGGCAGGACTATGGCTACACCTTC	CASSLGQDYGYTF
.	TRBV19	TRBJ1-4	.	15	TGTGCCAGTAGTATTTTCGGGACATCGGGTGAAAAACTGTTTTTT	CASSIFGTSGEKLFF
TRBD2	TRBV6-1	TRBJ2-3	many	17	TGTGCCAGCAGTGAATTTCTAGCGGGGGGGCCCGAGGATACGCAGTATTTT	CASSEFLAGGPEDTQYF
TRBD1	TRBV19	TRBJ2-2	.	15	TGTGCCAGTAGCGCCCGGGACAGGGACCCCGGGGAGCTGTTTTTT	CASSARDRDPGELFF
TRBD2	TRBV6-4	TRBJ2-5	.	19	TGTGCCAGCAGTGACTGGCGGGAGGGCCGTCCGATTTGCCAAGAGACCCAGTACTTC	CASSDWREGRPICQETQYF
.	TRBV11-3	TRBJ2-5	.	15	TGTGCCAGCAGCTTAGGAATCGGGGAAAAAGAGACCCAGTACTTC	CASSLGIGEKETQYF
TRBD1	TRBV5-1	TRBJ2-7	.	14	TGCGCCAGCAGCTCGGAAAAGACAGGGAACGAGCAGTACTTC	CASSSEKTGNEQYF
TRBD2	TRBV4-2	TRBJ2-3	.	16	TGTGCCAGCAGCCAAGAGGCTAGCGGGGGCTCAGATACGCAGTATTTT	CASSQEASGGSDTQYF
.	TRBV9	TRBJ2-7	.	14	TGTGCCAGCAGCGTAGCTGGCAGGGACTACGAGCAGTACTTC	CASSVAGRDYEQYF
.	TRBV5-5	TRBJ2-3	.	15	TGTGCCAGCAGCTCCGGGACAAAAAGCACAGATACGCAGTATTTT	CASSSGTKSTDTQYF